The T cell receptor (beta chain) under discussion was sequenced for a study of blood T cell repertoires in COVID-19. Individuals aged about 18 to 89 years were recruited from about two dozen US areas. Deletions cut 5 bases from V and 1 base from J, with 13 bases between. Germline CDR1 is SGHNT and CDR2 is YENEEA. The CDR3 has 15 residues. This clone has only one observation. Assay used: immunoSEQ multiplex PCR; TCRdb lists only in-frame clones, some missing. The sample lists some 300,000 clones, roughly 86% occurring once. The receptor's source is a woman in her twenties or thirties who had recovered from COVID-19. The sequencing input was PBMCs or T cells enriched from blood (not recorded which). The chain joins TRBV11-3 to TRBJ2-3; D gene unclear. The CDR3 DNA reads TGTGCCAGCAGCCTTTTAGCTCCCGGCACAGATACGCAGTATTTT. It specifies CASSLLAPGTDTQYF. Looking up the rest from reference TRBV11-3 and TRBJ2-3 gives the full variable domain: EAGVVQSPRYKIIEKKQPVAFWCNPISGHNTLYWYLQNLGQGPELLIRYENEEAVDDSQLPKDRFSAERLKGVDSTLKIQPAELGDSAVYLCASSLLAPGTDTQYFGPGTRLTVL.